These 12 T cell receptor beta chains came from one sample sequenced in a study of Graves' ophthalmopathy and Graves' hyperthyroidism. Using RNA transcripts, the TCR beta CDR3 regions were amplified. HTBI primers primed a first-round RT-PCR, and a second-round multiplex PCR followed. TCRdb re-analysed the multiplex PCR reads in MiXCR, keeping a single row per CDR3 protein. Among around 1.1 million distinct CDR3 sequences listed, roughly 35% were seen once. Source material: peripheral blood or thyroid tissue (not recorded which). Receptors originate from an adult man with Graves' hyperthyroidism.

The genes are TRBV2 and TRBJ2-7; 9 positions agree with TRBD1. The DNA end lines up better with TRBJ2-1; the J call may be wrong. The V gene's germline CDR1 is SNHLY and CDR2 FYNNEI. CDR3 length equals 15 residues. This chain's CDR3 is CASSAVWDREREQFF. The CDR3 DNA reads TGTGCCAGCAGTGCCGTATGGGACAGGGAACGTGAGCAGTTCTTC.

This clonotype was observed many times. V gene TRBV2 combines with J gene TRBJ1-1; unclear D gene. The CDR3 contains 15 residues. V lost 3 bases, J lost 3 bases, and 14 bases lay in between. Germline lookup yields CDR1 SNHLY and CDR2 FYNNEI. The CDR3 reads CASSEPPARDTEAFF. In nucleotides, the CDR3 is TGTGCCAGCAGTGAGCCCCCAGCTAGGGACACTGAAGCTTTCTTT. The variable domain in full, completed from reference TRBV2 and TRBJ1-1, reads EPEVTQTPSHQVTQMGQEVILRCVPISNHLYFYWYRQILGQKVEFLVSFYNNEISEKSEIFDDQFSVERPDGSNFTLKIRSTKLEDSAMYFCASSEPPARDTEAFFGQGTRLTVV.

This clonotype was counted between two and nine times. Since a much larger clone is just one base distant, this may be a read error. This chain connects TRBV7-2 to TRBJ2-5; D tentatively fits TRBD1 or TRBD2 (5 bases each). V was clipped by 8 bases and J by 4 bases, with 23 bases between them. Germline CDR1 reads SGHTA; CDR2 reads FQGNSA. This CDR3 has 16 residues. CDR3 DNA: TGTGCCAGCGGCGGCGCTTTGGGGGTGCCCGGAGAGACCCAGTACTTC. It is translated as CASGGALGVPGETQYF.

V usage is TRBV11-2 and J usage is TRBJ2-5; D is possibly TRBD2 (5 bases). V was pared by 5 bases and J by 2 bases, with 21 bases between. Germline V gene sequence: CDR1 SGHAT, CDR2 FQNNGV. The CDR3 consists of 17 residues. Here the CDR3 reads CASSPPGNGYKQETQYF. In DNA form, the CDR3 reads TGTGCCAGCAGCCCCCCCGGGAACGGATATAAACAAGAGACCCAGTACTTC.

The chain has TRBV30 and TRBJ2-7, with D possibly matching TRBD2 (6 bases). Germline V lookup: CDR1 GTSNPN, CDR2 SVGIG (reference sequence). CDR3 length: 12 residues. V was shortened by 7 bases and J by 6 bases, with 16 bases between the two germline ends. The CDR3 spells CASYLGGTEQYF. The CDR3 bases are TGTGCCTCCTATCTTGGCGGGACCGAGCAGTACTTC.

The CDR3: CASSDSGGANGELFF. The CDR3 region has the DNA TGTGCCAGCAGCGATTCAGGGGGCGCGAACGGGGAGCTGTTTTTT. The V gene is TRBV9, the J gene TRBJ2-2; 8 positions agree with TRBD1. The V gene end was trimmed by 3 bases and the J gene end by 7 bases; junction bases not matched to a gene: 8. From germline, CDR1 is SGDLS and CDR2 YYNGEE. The CDR3 totals 15 residues.

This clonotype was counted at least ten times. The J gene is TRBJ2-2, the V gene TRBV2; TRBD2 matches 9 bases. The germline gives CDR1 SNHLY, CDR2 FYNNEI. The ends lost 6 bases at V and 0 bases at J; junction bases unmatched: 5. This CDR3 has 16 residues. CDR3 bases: TGTGCCAGCAGGCGAGCGGGGGGCTCGAACACCGGGGAGCTGTTTTTT. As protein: CASRRAGGSNTGELFF. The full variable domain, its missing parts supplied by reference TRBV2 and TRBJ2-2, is EPEVTQTPSHQVTQMGQEVILRCVPISNHLYFYWYRQILGQKVEFLVSFYNNEISEKSEIFDDQFSVERPDGSNFTLKIRSTKLEDSAMYFCASRRAGGSNTGELFFGEGSRLTVL.

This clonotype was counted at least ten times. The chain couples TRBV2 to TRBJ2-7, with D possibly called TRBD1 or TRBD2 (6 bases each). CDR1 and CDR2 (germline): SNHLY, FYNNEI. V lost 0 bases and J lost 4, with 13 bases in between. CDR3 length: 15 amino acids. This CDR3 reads CASSEAWGAGYEQYF. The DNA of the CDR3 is TGTGCCAGCAGTGAAGCGTGGGGGGCTGGGTACGAGCAGTACTTC.

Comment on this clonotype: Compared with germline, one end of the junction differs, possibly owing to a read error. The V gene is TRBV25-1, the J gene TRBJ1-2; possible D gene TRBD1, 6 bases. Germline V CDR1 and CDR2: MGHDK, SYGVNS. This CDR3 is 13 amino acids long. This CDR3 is CASRDKGGVSYTF. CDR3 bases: TGTGCCAGCCGTGACAAGGGGGGAGTTAGCTACACCTTC.

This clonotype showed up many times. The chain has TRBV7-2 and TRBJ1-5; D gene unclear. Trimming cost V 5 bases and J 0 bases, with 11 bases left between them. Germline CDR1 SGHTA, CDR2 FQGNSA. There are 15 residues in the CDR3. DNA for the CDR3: TGTGCCAGCAGCCCAGACTATTATAGCAATCAGCCCCAGCATTTT. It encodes CASSPDYYSNQPQHF.

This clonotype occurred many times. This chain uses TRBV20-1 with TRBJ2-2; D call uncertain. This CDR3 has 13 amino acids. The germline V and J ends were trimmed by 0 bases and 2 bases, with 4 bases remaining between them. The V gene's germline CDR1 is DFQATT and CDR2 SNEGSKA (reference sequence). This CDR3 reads CSARDINTGELFF. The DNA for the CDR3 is TGCAGTGCTAGAGACATTAACACCGGGGAGCTGTTTTTT.

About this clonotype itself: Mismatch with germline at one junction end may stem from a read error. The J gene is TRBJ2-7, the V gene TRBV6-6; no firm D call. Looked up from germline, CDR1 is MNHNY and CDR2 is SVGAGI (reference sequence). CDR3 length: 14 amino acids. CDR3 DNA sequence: TGTGCCAGCAGTTACGTAGGCAGTCCCCACGAGCTGTACTTC. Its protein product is CASSYVGSPHELYF.